What follows is one TCR beta chain and its context. The target antigen is unknown. Naive-designated CD8 cells lacked CD45RO, were positively enriched for CCR7, and omitted terminally differentiated effector memory CD45RA+ cells. This entry belongs to a study of shared clonotypes between healthy human individuals. Notes on the study in general: Shared clonotypes across all four donors exceeded non-shared ones in generation probability.

The CDR3 spans 16 residues. Looked up from germline, CDR1 is SGHNT and CDR2 is YYREEE (reference sequence). Trimming at V came to 4 bases and at J to 6 bases, leaving 13 bases not matched to a gene. Assay: immunoSEQ multiplex PCR; the TCRdb copy retains only in-frame clones and omits some. The profile covers over 800,000 clones, with 80% to 95% appearing a single time and about 24% taken by the ten largest. The chain is built from TRBV5-4 and TRBJ2-7; TRBD2 matches at 10 bases. The sequence was obtained from a man aged 30 to 45 in good health. The sequenced material came from naive CD8+ T cells sorted from blood. This chain's CDR3 is CASSKAGGPLTLEQYF. CDR3 bases: TGTGCCAGCAGCAAAGCGGGAGGGCCTCTTACACTCGAGCAGTACTTC.